This T cell receptor (beta chain) comes out of a study of OX40 agonist ivuxolimab in advanced cancers. Background on the study: Subjects had a mean age of roughly 60 years, with a range of roughly 20 to 79; more than 70% were male.

Study-wide findings and caveats: The CD4+ and CD8+ T cells in the blood had expanded clonally by week 6 at 0.1 to 3.0 mg/kg.

The CDR3 contains 15 residues. Germline loops: CDR1 MGHRA, CDR2 YSYEKL. Deletions cut 1 base from V and 5 bases from J, with 11 bases between. Clones were sequenced by immunoSEQ multiplex PCR, and TCRdb holds only the in-frame ones, with some missing. The top ten clones hold roughly 0.22% of a sample with 75,000 to 95,000 clones, more than 80% of them seen once. Drawing of blood for sampling happened at baseline, at cycle 4 day 1, and at cycle 7 day 1. With respect to this clone: Its antigen is as yet unknown.

This sequence was found in an adult with an advanced solid tumor such as melanoma, head and neck, liver or kidney cancer. The starting material was CD4+ or CD8+ T cells sorted from blood, obtained in a trial of the OX40 agonist ivuxolimab. The chain links TRBV4-1 to TRBJ1-4, with D unclear. The CDR3 nucleotides are TGCGCCAGCAGCCAAGGGTGGGTTACCAATGAAAAACTGTTTTTT. This codes for CASSQGWVTNEKLFF.